The source of this T cell receptor (beta chain) is a study of shared clonotypes between healthy human individuals. Naive CD8 cells comprised CD45RO-negative, CCR7-positively selected cells, excluding terminally differentiated effector memory CD45RA+ cells. As originally analysed: ImmunoSEQ output held junction-only sequences without quality scores, so filtering differed. Assay used: immunoSEQ multiplex PCR; TCRdb lists only in-frame clones, some missing. That table furnishes V, J and clone size, whereas the DNA furnished D and trimming. This table has around 2,000,000 clones, approximately 95% appearing once. This CDR3 is 13 amino acids long. V dropped 8 bases and J dropped 1; count of bases not matched to a gene: 3. Per germline, CDR1 SNHLY and CDR2 FYNNEI. Details on this clone: The antigen is not known.

General study findings and limits: Incompleteness in sorted-subset sequencing, despite large depth, was shown by rarefaction. Clonotypes which were not shared had lower generation probabilities than clonotypes that all four donors shared.

The sample taken for sequencing was naive CD8+ T cells sorted from blood. The sequence came from a man between 18 and 29 years old in good health. This chain connects TRBV2 to TRBJ2-3, with 7 bases fitting TRBD2. The CDR3 DNA is TGTGCCAGCGGGGCGGGGGGCACAGATACGCAGTATTTT. Residues: CASGAGGTDTQYF.